Shown below are 16 T cell receptor beta chains from a single sample sequenced in a study of shared clonotypes between healthy human individuals. Generated by immunoSEQ multiplex PCR, the TCRdb table keeps only in-frame clones and is missing some. The data hold 2,500,000 or so clones, with around nine tenths observed a single time. Sequencing input: naive CD4+ T cells sorted from blood. Regarding subset: CD45RA+ positively selected. All receptors come from a man between 18 and 35 years old in good health.

The chain combines TRBV6-5 with TRBJ1-2; 8 nucleotides agree with TRBD1. After removal of 2 bases from V and 6 bases from J, the junction contained 2 bases not matched to a gene. CDR3 length: 13 amino acids. Germline V gene lookup returns CDR1 MNHEY and CDR2 SVGAGI. CDR3 loop: CASSYVQGDGYTF. DNA for the CDR3: TGTGCCAGCAGTTACGTACAGGGGGATGGCTACACCTTC.

As concerns this clone: Other DNA sequences of this sample code for an identical CDR3. The genes are TRBV5-1 and TRBJ2-2; D is perhaps TRBD1 or TRBD2 (5 bases each). The CDR3 contains 14 residues. Germline assignment: CDR1 SGHRS and CDR2 YFSETQ. With 0 bases removed from V and 5 bases from J, the gap between germline ends came to 8 bases. In DNA, the CDR3 is TGCGCCAGCAGCTTGGATGGGGGTACCGGGGAGCTGTTTTTT. This encodes CASSLDGGTGELFF.

The chain uses TRBV5-1 and TRBJ1-2, with TRBD1 matching over 8 bases. Germline CDR1 reads SGHRS; CDR2 reads YFSETQ. CDR3 length equals 15 residues. V lost 3 bases to trimming and J lost 4 bases; unmatched junction nucleotides: 8. The CDR3 nucleotides are TGCGCCAGCAGCTCGGAGGACAGGGTGTCCTATGGCTACACCTTC. This encodes CASSSEDRVSYGYTF.

The chain is built from TRBV6-1 and TRBJ1-5; D remains ambiguous. V was trimmed by 7 bases and J by 2 bases, leaving 12 bases between them. There are 14 residues in the CDR3. The V gene's germline CDR1 is MNHNS and CDR2 SASEGT. CDR3: CASTGRAGNQPQHF. For the CDR3, the DNA is TGTGCCAGCACGGGGAGGGCGGGCAATCAGCCCCAGCATTTT.

The V and J genes are TRBV27 and TRBJ1-1; TRBD1 aligns across 8 bases. Per the germline V gene, CDR1 is MNHEY and CDR2 is SMNVEV (reference sequence). The length of the CDR3 is 17 residues. Trimming took 6 bases from V and 1 from J; bases not matched to a gene: 13. CDR3 sequence (DNA): TGTGCCAGCAGCCATCTAGACAGGGGAGGGGGGAACACTGAAGCTTTCTTT. Its protein product is CASSHLDRGGGNTEAFF.

This rearrangement joins TRBV11-2 to TRBJ1-5, with a weak D call TRBD1 (5 bases). This CDR3 has 15 amino acids. Trimming pared 4 bases from V and 5 bases from J, leaving 15 bases between. CDR1 and CDR2 from the germline V gene are SGHAT and FQNNGV. The CDR3 loop reads CASSSRVSGDQPQHF. The CDR3 nucleotides are TGTGCCAGCAGCTCTCGGGTCTCGGGGGATCAGCCCCAGCATTTT.

V is TRBV11-2 and J is TRBJ2-5, with D unresolved. Per the germline V gene, CDR1 is SGHAT and CDR2 is FQNNGV. The V end was cut by 3 bases, the J end by 2 bases, with 10 bases between. CDR3 length: 14 residues. CDR3 nucleotide sequence: TGTGCCAGCAGCTTGTCTCTACAGCAAGAGACCCAGTACTTC. The encoded protein is CASSLSLQQETQYF. Supplemented by reference TRBV11-2 and TRBJ2-5, the full variable domain reads EAGVAQSPRYKIIEKRQSVAFWCNPISGHATLYWYQQILGQGPKLLIQFQNNGVVDDSQLPKDRFSAERLKGVDSTLKIQPAKLEDSAVYLCASSLSLQQETQYFGPGTRLLVL.

The CDR3 DNA reads as TGTGCCTGGAGTCAGGACAGGGGACGAAATGGCTACACCTTC. Translated, it gives CAWSQDRGRNGYTF. The chain uses TRBV30 and TRBJ1-2, with 9 bases lining up with TRBD1. In germline, CDR1 is GTSNPN, CDR2 SVGIG (reference sequence). The CDR3 covers 14 residues. The V gene end was trimmed by 2 bases and the J gene end by 6 bases; junction bases not matched to a gene: 7.

V usage is TRBV29-1 and J usage is TRBJ2-1; 9 positions match TRBD2. The CDR3 consists of 17 residues. V was clipped by 6 bases and J by 3 bases; unmatched bases: 15. Germline V gives CDR1 SQVTM, CDR2 ANQGSEA. CDR3 sequence (DNA): TGCAGCGTGTCCGGGACACTGACTAGCGGCGACTACAATGAGCAGTTCTTC. This gives the protein CSVSGTLTSGDYNEQFF.

This clone was seen just once. The chain joins TRBV11-2 to TRBJ2-7, with TRBD2 as a possible D gene (5 bases). Trimming pared 6 bases from V and 1 base from J, leaving 16 bases between. The CDR3 extends over 15 amino acids. Germline CDR1 reads SGHAT; CDR2 reads FQNNGV. The DNA for the CDR3 is TGTGCCAGCAGTGAGCCGGACTGGTATTCCTACGAGCAGTACTTC. Amino acids: CASSEPDWYSYEQYF.

About this clone itself: Other DNA sequences within the sample encode an identical CDR3. This sequence joins TRBV5-1 and TRBJ1-6; D is possibly TRBD1 (5 bases). Trimming pared 0 bases from V and 5 bases from J, leaving 9 bases between. Germline V gene lookup returns CDR1 SGHRS and CDR2 YFSETQ. The CDR3 extends over 15 amino acids. The CDR3 sequence: CASSLGGTDNSPLHF. In nucleotides, the CDR3 is TGCGCCAGCAGCTTGGGTGGGACGGATAATTCACCCCTCCACTTT.

The chain carries TRBV6-1 and TRBJ2-5; a possible D gene is TRBD1 (6 bases). V was clipped by 6 bases and J by 1 base, with 9 bases between them. The CDR3 contains 13 residues. Germline V gene lookup returns CDR1 MNHNS and CDR2 SASEGT. The CDR3 loop is CASRGATQETQYF. The CDR3, as DNA: TGTGCCAGCAGGGGGGCTACCCAAGAGACCCAGTACTTC.

The chain is built from TRBV7-8 and TRBJ2-5; the D gene is possibly TRBD1 (6 bases). The J call is uncertain, as TRBJ2-7 better fits the DNA end. Germline values: CDR1 SGHVS, CDR2 FQNEAQ. This CDR3 is built from 15 residues. For the CDR3, the DNA is TGTGCCAGCAGCTTAGCACAGGGTGAGTCCACCGAGCAGTACTTC. It encodes CASSLAQGESTEQYF.

This sequence joins TRBV19 and TRBJ1-1; 9 nucleotides line up with TRBD1. The junction had 10 bases not matched to a gene; V was cut back by 7 bases and J by 1 base. CDR3 length: 16 residues. Germline CDR1 LNHDA, CDR2 SQIVND (reference sequence). CDR3 residues: CASTVYRGLRNTEAFF. CDR3 DNA sequence: TGTGCCAGTACTGTATACAGGGGGCTGAGGAACACTGAAGCTTTCTTT. Variable domain in full (rest from reference TRBV19 and TRBJ1-1): DGGITQSPKYLFRKEGQNVTLSCEQNLNHDAMYWYRQDPGQGLRLIYYSQIVNDFQKGDIAEGYSVSREKKESFPLTVTSAQKNPTAFYLCASTVYRGLRNTEAFFGQGTRLTVV.

This chain links TRBV4-1 with TRBJ2-7, with 8 bases fitting TRBD1. Germline V lookup: CDR1 MGHRA, CDR2 YSYEKL. J lost 9 bases, V lost 0 bases, and 4 bases had no gene match. This CDR3 comprises 13 residues. The CDR3 bases are TGCGCCAGCAGCCAAGAAGACAGGGGAAGGCAGTACTTC. Its translation is CASSQEDRGRQYF.

The chain recombines TRBV30 with TRBJ2-7; no firm D call. Trimming shortened V by 0 bases and J by 5 bases, and 17 bases separated the two germline ends. The CDR3 extends over 15 amino acids. Germline CDR1 reads GTSNPN; CDR2 reads SVGIG (reference sequence). CDR3 sequence (DNA): TGTGCCTGGAGTGTAAGGGCAGTCCCTCCCAACGAGCAGTACTTC. It codes for CAWSVRAVPPNEQYF. Full variable domain (outside the CDR3, taken from reference TRBV30 and TRBJ2-7): SQTIHQWPATLVQPVGSPLSLECTVEGTSNPNLYWYRQAAGRGLQLLFYSVGIGQISSEVPQNLSASRPQDRQFILSSKKLLLSDSGFYLCAWSVRAVPPNEQYFGPGTRLTVT.